One sample yielded the 31 T cell receptor beta chains listed below, sequenced in a study of shared clonotypes between healthy human individuals. Profiled with immunoSEQ multiplex PCR; TCRdb holds only in-frame clones, not every one. This table has about half a million clones, approximately 80% appearing once. Sequencing was performed on PBMCs. The receptors were sampled from a woman aged 40 to 49 in good health. Some clones in this sample may be carry-over from other donors' samples.

V usage is TRBV6-6 and J usage is TRBJ2-3; 8 positions match TRBD2. Germline V gives CDR1 MNHNY, CDR2 SVGAGI (reference sequence). The CDR3 is 14 amino acids. V lost 7 bases and J lost 1; bases outside the gene matches: 4. The CDR3 coding sequence is TGTGCCAGCATTGCGGGGGGCGGCACAGATACGCAGTATTTT. Translating gives CASIAGGGTDTQYF.

This clone was observed a handful of times. The genes are TRBV18 and TRBJ2-3; D is undetermined. Germline V gene sequence: CDR1 KGHSH, CDR2 LQKENI. The CDR3 runs to 16 residues. V lost 0 bases to trimming and J lost 0 bases, with 10 bases between them. This CDR3 is CASSPPTSDSTDTQYF. The CDR3 DNA sequence: TGTGCCAGCTCACCACCGACCTCGGACAGCACAGATACGCAGTATTTT.

This chain links TRBV4-2 with TRBJ2-5, with 11 bases that match TRBD1. Gene TRBJ2-7 matches the end of the DNA better, so the J call may be wrong. The CDR3 extends over 15 amino acids. Germline V gives CDR1 LGHNA, CDR2 YNFKEQ. The CDR3 here is CASSQEGTGGGEQYF. As DNA, the CDR3 is TGTGCCAGCAGCCAAGAGGGGACAGGGGGAGGCGAGCAGTACTTC.

The chain recombines TRBV6-1 with TRBJ2-7; 7 nucleotides match TRBD2. The germline V gene has CDR1 MNHNS and CDR2 SASEGT. The CDR3 sequence is 15 residues long. V dropped 1 base and J dropped 0; count of bases not matched to a gene: 3. CDR3 in DNA: TGTGCCAGCAGTGAAGGACTAGCCTTCTCCTACGAGCAGTACTTC. Translated, it gives CASSEGLAFSYEQYF.

The chain has TRBV19 and TRBJ1-5; D gene ambiguous. CDR3 length: 13 amino acids. Germline assignment: CDR1 LNHDA and CDR2 SQIVND (reference sequence). Trimming stripped 6 bases from V and 5 bases from J, with 11 bases between. CDR3 DNA: TGTGCCAGTAGCTTTGACCCCCATCAGCCCCAGCATTTT. Its protein is CASSFDPHQPQHF.

With regard to this clone: A much larger clone lies a single base off, so this may be a read error. CDR3 amino acids: CAGSAGGEGNQPQHF. In DNA, the CDR3 is TGTGCCGGCAGCGCAGGGGGCGAGGGCAATCAGCCCCAGCATTTT. The chain employs TRBV7-6 and TRBJ1-5, with 8 nucleotides matching TRBD1. The CDR3 length is 15 residues. Looked up from germline, CDR1 is SGHVS and CDR2 is FNYEAQ. The whole variable domain, filled in from reference TRBV7-6 and TRBJ1-5, reads GAGVSQSPRYKVTKRGQDVALRCDPISGHVSLYWYRQALGQGPEFLTYFNYEAQQDKSGLPNDRFSAERPEGSISTLTIQRTEQRDSAMYRCAGSAGGEGNQPQHFGDGTRLSIL.

V is TRBV28 and J is TRBJ2-1; tentative D call: TRBD2 (6 bases). Between the trimmed V and J ends, which lost 4 bases and 3 bases, there was a span of 16 bases. CDR3 length equals 16 residues. Germline V gene sequence: CDR1 MDHEN, CDR2 SYDVKM. DNA of the CDR3: TGTGCCAGCAGTTCGCCTAGTGAGGACTACTACAATGAGCAGTTCTTC. Its translation: CASSSPSEDYYNEQFF.

This sequence joins TRBV7-9 and TRBJ1-6, with TRBD1 matching over 8 bases. The CDR3 is made up of 14 amino acids. Germline V CDR1 and CDR2: SEHNR, FQNEAQ (reference sequence). The junction had 1 base not matched to a gene; V was cut back by 1 base and J by 8 bases. CDR3 loop: CASSLDRGDSPLHF. The DNA for the CDR3 is TGTGCCAGCAGCTTAGACAGGGGGGATTCACCCCTCCACTTT.

A note on this clone: This likely came from a read error, as a far larger clone is one base away. Because it lacks the conserved phenylalanine or tryptophan at the end, this CDR3 is likely a read error. Here the CDR3 DNA reads TGTGCCAGCAGTTTTGCAGGAGATCAGCCCCAGCATTCT. Its translation is CASSFAGDQPQHS. This sequence joins TRBV2 and TRBJ1-5; the D is unclear. Trimming pared 5 bases from V and 5 bases from J, leaving 10 bases between. This CDR3 contains 13 residues. The germline CDR1 and CDR2 sequences are SNHLY and FYNNEI.

Of note for this clone: A much more abundant neighbour one base away suggests this may be a read error. The chain recombines TRBV10-3 with TRBJ2-7, with a tentative D call TRBD2 (5 bases). CDR3 length: 14 amino acids. V lost 3 bases and J 7 bases, leaving 16 bases between the germline ends. CDR1 and CDR2 from the germline V gene are ENHRY and SYGVKD. The CDR3 nucleotides are TGTGCCATCAGTGAACTACAGAGGGTATGGGAGCAGTACTTC. It yields the protein CAISELQRVWEQYF.

The chain links TRBV6-1 to TRBJ2-1; TRBD2 matches 10 bases. V lost 4 bases, J lost 6 bases, and 6 bases stayed unmatched. CDR1 is MNHNS and CDR2 is SASEGT in the germline V gene. The CDR3 is 15 residues long. CDR3 DNA sequence: TGTGCCAGCAGTGCCCTAGCGGGAGTTATCAATGAGCAGTTCTTC. Its translation is CASSALAGVINEQFF.

This chain uses TRBV7-9 with TRBJ2-1; 14 nucleotides line up with TRBD2. The CDR3 loop spans 16 amino acids. The trim removed 4 bases at V and 13 bases at J, leaving 12 bases unmatched. CDR1 is SEHNR and CDR2 is FQNEAQ in the germline V gene (reference sequence). The CDR3 sequence is CASSYDEGTSGRKQFF. CDR3 coding DNA: TGTGCCAGCAGCTACGACGAGGGGACTAGCGGGAGAAAACAGTTCTTC.

J is TRBJ2-5 and V is TRBV30; a weak D match, TRBD2 (6 bases). The last part of the DNA fits TRBJ2-7 better; the J call may be wrong. Germline-derived CDR1 and CDR2 are GTSNPN and SVGIG (reference sequence). This CDR3 has 13 amino acids. Here the CDR3 reads CAWSWRVSYEQYF. CDR3 in DNA: TGTGCCTGGAGTTGGAGGGTATCCTACGAGCAGTACTTC.

A note on this clone: It differs at one base from a far larger clone, so likely a read error. The V and J genes are TRBV10-3 and TRBJ1-5, with D tentatively TRBD1 (6 bases). V dropped 8 bases and J dropped 3 bases, with 11 bases sitting between them. CDR3 length: 13 amino acids. Per the germline V gene, CDR1 is ENHRY and CDR2 is SYGVKD. The CDR3 bases are TGTGCCATCGGCCGGGACAACAATCAGCCCCAGCATTTT. Translating it yields CAIGRDNNQPQHF.

The rearrangement joins TRBV10-1 to TRBJ2-6, with D tentatively TRBD1 (5 bases). The CDR3 has 17 amino acids. V gave up 4 bases and J gave up 0 bases, with 13 bases separating them. The germline V gene encodes CDR1 WNHNN and CDR2 SYGVQD (reference sequence). The CDR3 bases are TGCGCCAGCAGTGGGGATAGGGGCCGCTCTGGGGCCAACGTCCTGACTTTC. Protein product: CASSGDRGRSGANVLTF.

The genes are TRBV5-6 and TRBJ2-5; TRBD2 matches 12 bases. There are 17 residues in the CDR3. Germline values: CDR1 SGHDT, CDR2 YYEEEE. After removal of 0 bases from V and 1 base from J, the junction contained 4 bases not matched to a gene. CDR3 amino acids: CASSLVASGRVQETQYF. In nucleotides, the CDR3 is TGTGCCAGCAGCTTGGTTGCTAGCGGGAGGGTCCAAGAGACCCAGTACTTC.

The chain has TRBV7-2 and TRBJ1-5; 8 bases align to TRBD1. Germline V gene sequence: CDR1 SGHTA, CDR2 FQGNSA. The CDR3 totals 16 residues. The V gene end was trimmed by 5 bases and the J gene end by 4 bases; junction bases not matched to a gene: 10. CDR3 sequence (DNA): TGTGCCAGCAGCAGCGGCGGACAGGGAGGGAATCAGCCCCAGCATTTT. Translating gives CASSSGGQGGNQPQHF.

This CDR3 is CASKATSSTDTQYF. CDR3 in DNA: TGTGCCAGCAAAGCGACATCGAGCACAGATACGCAGTATTTT. This chain joins TRBV2 and TRBJ2-3, with D unresolved. The germline gives CDR1 SNHLY, CDR2 FYNNEI. With 7 bases removed from V and 0 bases from J, the gap between germline ends came to 11 bases. This CDR3 spans 14 amino acids.

V and J are TRBV27 and TRBJ2-1, with D maybe TRBD2 (6 bases). Germline V gene lookup returns CDR1 MNHEY and CDR2 SMNVEV (reference sequence). The CDR3 is made up of 14 amino acids. With 3 bases removed from V and 10 bases from J, the gap between germline ends came to 16 bases. The CDR3 bases are TGTGCCAGCAGTTTCGGGGGAGAGAAGGTGGAGCAGTTCTTC. It is translated as CASSFGGEKVEQFF.

The chain combines TRBV9 with TRBJ2-5; 7 bases line up with TRBD2. TRBJ2-7 matches the DNA end more closely, so the J call is doubtful. The germline gives CDR1 SGDLS, CDR2 YYNGEE. The CDR3 extends over 16 amino acids. CDR3 protein: CASSPRVGGSSYEQYF. Here the CDR3 DNA reads TGTGCCAGCAGCCCGAGAGTAGGCGGGAGCTCCTACGAGCAGTACTTC.

A note on this clone: This likely came from a read error, as a far larger clone is one base away. J is TRBJ2-1 and V is TRBV2, with D uncertain. CDR3 length equals 11 residues. The germline V gene has CDR1 SNHLY and CDR2 FYNNEI. V lost 7 bases and J 9 bases, leaving 10 bases between the germline ends. CDR3 protein: CASIPTVEQFF. CDR3 DNA sequence: TGTGCCAGCATCCCGACGGTTGAGCAGTTCTTC.

This clone was observed a single time. The rearrangement links TRBV27 to TRBJ2-7, with 8 bases that match TRBD2. Germline lookup yields CDR1 MNHEY and CDR2 SMNVEV (reference sequence). The V segment lost 6 bases and the J segment 3 bases; nucleotides outside the gene matches: 4. This CDR3 has 13 residues. CDR3 amino acids: CASRQGLGYEQYF. The CDR3, as DNA: TGTGCCAGCAGGCAGGGACTAGGCTACGAGCAGTACTTC.

The V and J genes are TRBV25-1 and TRBJ2-5; D gene uncertain. The J call may be wrong; the DNA end is better matched by TRBJ2-7. The CDR3 totals 13 residues. Germline loops: CDR1 MGHDK, CDR2 SYGVNS. The CDR3 DNA follows: TGTGCCAGCAGTGATCGGGCGGTCAACGAGCAGTACTTC. Translated, it gives CASSDRAVNEQYF.

This chain connects TRBV7-2 to TRBJ2-6; D unresolved. In germline, CDR1 is SGHTA, CDR2 FQGNSA. The CDR3 length is 15 residues. V gave up 1 base and J gave up 1 base, with 5 bases separating them. The CDR3 DNA reads TGTGCCAGCAGCTTAGTACAGTCTGGGGCCAACGTCCTGACTTTC. It yields the protein CASSLVQSGANVLTF.

This rearrangement joins TRBV18 to TRBJ1-2; no firm D call. V lost 3 bases and J 4 bases, leaving 18 bases between the germline ends. This CDR3 comprises 16 residues. Germline CDR1 KGHSH, CDR2 LQKENI. CDR3: CASSPLGQSPSYGYTF. CDR3 nucleotides: TGTGCCAGCTCACCCCTCGGGCAGTCGCCTTCCTATGGCTACACCTTC.

The V gene is TRBV30, the J gene TRBJ2-2; D remains ambiguous. Germline CDR1 and CDR2: GTSNPN and SVGIG (reference sequence). This CDR3 spans 11 amino acids. V lost 0 bases and J lost 6, with 2 bases in between. This CDR3 is CAWSVAGELFF. CDR3 DNA: TGTGCCTGGAGTGTGGCCGGGGAGCTGTTTTTT.

This clone has just one count. CDR3 residues: CASSQGEYGANVLTF. Here the CDR3 DNA reads TGCGCCAGCAGCCAAGGAGAGTATGGGGCCAACGTCCTGACTTTC. The rearrangement joins TRBV4-1 to TRBJ2-6, with D uncertain. The V end was cut by 1 base, the J end by 3 bases, with 7 bases between. This CDR3 is built from 15 residues. Germline CDR1 MGHRA, CDR2 YSYEKL.

As for this clone: The identical CDR3 is also encoded by other nucleotide sequences in the sample. V and J are TRBV27 and TRBJ2-3, with 10 positions matching TRBD2. V lost 6 bases and J lost 0; bases outside the gene matches: 6. This CDR3 is 16 amino acids long. CDR1 is MNHEY and CDR2 is SMNVEV in the germline V gene (reference sequence). The CDR3 reads CASSRTSGSSTDTQYF. DNA for the CDR3: TGTGCCAGCAGCAGGACTAGCGGCTCCAGCACAGATACGCAGTATTTT.

As for this clone: This likely traces to a read error, being one base from a far larger clone. The chain's CDR3 is CASSRLGGRAYEQYF. DNA for the CDR3: TGCGCCAGCAGCCGGTTAGGGGGCAGGGCCTATGAGCAGTACTTC. This sequence joins TRBV4-1 and TRBJ2-7, with 7 bases matching TRBD1. CDR3 length: 15 amino acids. CDR1 is MGHRA, CDR2 YSYEKL, per germline.

J is TRBJ1-2 and V is TRBV28; TRBD1 agrees at 9 bases. The germline V gene has CDR1 MDHEN and CDR2 SYDVKM. The trim removed 5 bases at V and 7 bases at J, leaving 5 bases unmatched. The CDR3 has 13 amino acids. CDR3 nucleotides: TGTGCCAGCAGTACCGGGACAGGGACTGGCTACACCTTC. It codes for CASSTGTGTGYTF.

The rearrangement joins TRBV9 to TRBJ1-4; D ambiguous. Trimming shortened V by 4 bases and J by 5 bases, and 15 bases separated the two germline ends. The germline gives CDR1 SGDLS, CDR2 YYNGEE. The CDR3 is made up of 15 amino acids. The CDR3 region is CASSPRRSPNEKLFF. The CDR3 nucleotides read TGTGCCAGCAGCCCCCGGAGGTCTCCCAATGAAAAACTGTTTTTT. Based on the CDR3 plus reference TRBV9 and TRBJ1-4, the full variable domain is DSGVTQTPKHLITATGQRVTLRCSPRSGDLSVYWYQQSLDQGLQFLIQYYNGEERAKGNILERFSAQQFPDLHSELNLSSLELGDSALYFCASSPRRSPNEKLFFGSGTQLSVL.